This TCR beta chain was recorded in a study of response to subunit inactivated influenza vaccine. The table lists this clonotype with many counts. What it binds is not known. The trim removed 6 bases at V and 7 bases at J, leaving 6 bases unmatched. Germline loops: CDR1 MNHEY, CDR2 SMNVEV (reference sequence). The CDR3 is 14 residues long. Study observations and caveats: Researchers suggested that each seasonal influenza vaccination recruits few new T cells.

TCRdb recomputed calls from the RT-PCR reads with MiXCR, one row per CDR3 protein. This table holds 500,000 to 550,000 distinct CDR3 sequences, 6% to 9% found once. This sample comprised PBMCs from blood, obtained less than 30 months after vaccination. The receptor was derived from a man aged 50-75 years who received an inactivated influenza vaccine. V gene TRBV27 combines with J gene TRBJ1-6; TRBD1 aligns across 7 bases. CDR3 residues: CASRDRAQNSPLHF. CDR3 DNA sequence: TGTGCCAGCAGAGACAGGGCGCAAAATTCACCCCTCCACTTT.